The entry below gives a single TCR beta chain sequence along with its context. The antigen is unknown. The missing conserved phenylalanine or tryptophan at the end of this CDR3 makes a read error likely. Germline V lookup: CDR1 SGHTA, CDR2 FQGNSA. This CDR3 spans 14 amino acids. Trimming stripped 1 base from V and 6 bases from J, with 7 bases between. MiXCR, run by TCRdb on the reads, gives a single entry per CDR3 protein. The sample has about 350,000 distinct CDR3 sequences, nearly 35% seen once. The record originates from a study of T cell repertoires in cytomegalovirus infection. For the study at large: HLA-B-restricted CMV epitopes that are well studied were used alongside recently identified HLA-C-restricted ones.

The sample here was cultured PBMCs, taken from culture after CMV antigen stimulation. The chain links TRBV7-2 to TRBJ1-6; a weak D match, TRBD1 (5 bases). This clonotype was obtained from a human donor in good health (CMV status not recorded). Some clones in this sample may be carry-over from other donors' samples. CDR3 in amino acids: CASSLGTLNSPLHV. CDR3 coding DNA: TGTGCCAGCAGCTTAGGGACACTTAATTCACCCCTCCACGTT.